This is a list of T cell receptor beta chains from one sample in a study of metastatic and nonmetastatic thyroid tumors. Using MiXCR, TCRdb re-called clones from the PCR reads. The sample lists around 41,000 clones, 3% to 3.5% seen once, with 9.5% to 10% in the top ten. The sample taken for sequencing was blood. Source of these receptors: a female donor with papillary thyroid cancer or a benign thyroid nodule (not recorded which). Some clones in this sample may be carry-over from other donors' samples. CDR3s leave out the opening cysteine and the closing phenylalanine or tryptophan. The D gene is left open where the match is weak.

TRBD1 | TRBJ1-2 | 13 | TRBV19 | ASSPPGQGLYGYT
NA | TRBJ2-5 | 12 | TRBV12-3/TRBV12-4 | ASSLRDLRETQY
NA | TRBJ1-5 | 12 | TRBV28 | ASSVPTGGQPQH
NA | TRBJ1-2 | 13 | TRBV28 | ASIIYPNRDYGYT
TRBD2 | TRBJ2-3 | 12 | TRBV6-1 | ASKRELGTDTQY
NA | TRBJ1-2 | 11 | TRBV30 | AWSISRDGGYT
NA | TRBJ2-2 | 15 | TRBV6-2/TRBV6-3 | ASSYSSHIVRFGELF
NA | TRBJ2-3 | 15 | TRBV9 | ASSDTFSGSETDTQY
NA | TRBJ1-5 | 14 | TRBV20-1 | SAILGAQSSNQPQH
TRBD1 | TRBJ2-7 | 13 | TRBV11-3 | ASSLRGTEKYEQY
NA | TRBJ1-3 | 14 | TRBV7-6 | ASNLPGADSGNTIY
NA | TRBJ1-1 | 9 | TRBV28 | ASSLGGLAF
NA | TRBJ2-3 | 12 | TRBV27 | ASSYRATTDTQY
TRBD1 | TRBJ2-2 | 13 | TRBV6-1 | ASTRRRQGSRELF
NA | TRBJ1-1 | 15 | TRBV20-1 | SAPYLVTDGMNTEAF
NA | TRBJ2-1 | 11 | TRBV6-1 | ASSTRARNEQF
NA | TRBJ1-2 | 10 | TRBV6-5 | ASSYWRGGYT
NA | TRBJ2-1 | 13 | TRBV7-3 | ASSRGGGGKNEQF
NA | TRBJ2-3 | 16 | TRBV18 | ASSPQAESSGFTDTQY
NA | TRBJ1-2 | 12 | TRBV2 | ASSERLAGGGYT
TRBD2 | TRBJ2-1 | 14 | TRBV11-3 | ASSQVAGAPYNEQF
TRBD1 | TRBJ1-2 | 12 | TRBV25-1 | ASSETGDRYGYT
NA | TRBJ2-1 | 12 | TRBV6-4 | ASSRGQTGDEQF
TRBD1 | TRBJ1-1 | 12 | TRBV9 | ASSAHGTAYEAF
NA | TRBJ1-5 | 12 | TRBV7-6 | ASSLEGKGAPQH
NA | TRBJ2-3 | 10 | TRBV3-1 | ASSQGPDTQY
NA | TRBJ2-1 | 13 | TRBV11-2 | ASSFGAIGYNEQF
NA | TRBJ1-5 | 11 | TRBV6-4 | ASSPGPYQPQH
NA | TRBJ1-3 | 13 | TRBV27 | ASSTDRSSGNTIY
NA | TRBJ2-1 | 9 | TRBV2 | ASSESREQF
TRBD2 | TRBJ2-1 | 13 | TRBV12-3/TRBV12-4 | ASSMGLATYNEQF
NA | TRBJ2-3 | 13 | TRBV2 | ASSENTGKTDTQY
TRBD2 | TRBJ2-1 | 12 | TRBV19 | ASSMSSGYNEQF
NA | TRBJ2-2 | 12 | TRBV5-1 | ASTVDGNTGELF
NA | TRBJ1-2 | 13 | TRBV28 | ASSPSDRANYCYT
TRBD1 | TRBJ2-1 | 13 | TRBV12-3/TRBV12-4 | ASSLWGTGDNEQF
NA | TRBJ1-3 | 11 | TRBV18 | ASSPVAGNTIY
NA | TRBJ2-2 | 13 | TRBV6-1 | ASSYSSVNTGELF
NA | TRBJ2-7 | 10 | TRBV19 | ASSIAPDEQY
NA | TRBJ2-2 | 13 | TRBV6-4 | ASSDSHGNTGELF
TRBD1 | TRBJ1-3 | 11 | TRBV7-2 | ASSPTGENTIY
NA | TRBJ1-2 | 13 | TRBV6-2/TRBV6-3 | ASSPGGSNTDGYT
TRBD2 | TRBJ2-1 | 14 | TRBV6-2/TRBV6-3 | ASSYHAGGSYNEQF
NA | TRBJ2-7 | 13 | TRBV7-6 | ASILVSGGAYEQY
NA | TRBJ2-2 | 12 | TRBV3-1 | ASSRRANTGELF
NA | TRBJ1-1 | 11 | TRBV2 | ASSVGENTEAF
NA | TRBJ2-3 | 10 | TRBV20-1 | SAPATTDTQY
NA | TRBJ2-3 | 12 | TRBV6-1 | ASSSRDHTDTQY
NA | TRBJ2-1 | 13 | TRBV11-1 | ASSSPRGYYNEQF
NA | TRBJ2-1 | 10 | TRBV5-1 | ASSLSGNEQF
TRBD1 | TRBJ1-1 | 14 | TRBV6-1 | ASSLRRDRGRVEAF
TRBD1 | TRBJ2-7 | 13 | TRBV20-1 | SARSPTGGSYEQY
TRBD1 | TRBJ2-5 | 14 | TRBV2 | ASSGRDRARGETQY
NA | TRBJ1-2 | 11 | TRBV6-1 | ASRLGQFYVYT
NA | TRBJ1-3 | 12 | TRBV5-4 | ASSLDPSGNTIY
NA | TRBJ2-5 | 11 | TRBV5-4 | ASSPGLQETQY
TRBD2 | TRBJ2-1 | 13 | TRBV5-1 | ASSSGGNTYNEQF